The source of this T cell receptor (beta chain) is a study of post-analysis software for immune sequencing data. Study observations and caveats: Included in a set of roughly five TRBV segments more frequent in patients than controls were TRBV5-6, TRBV5-1 and TRBV20-1.

Unique molecular identifiers were built into the TCR beta cDNA libraries. TCRdb re-derived calls from the PCR reads in MiXCR, one entry per CDR3 protein. The data show about 820,000 distinct CDR3 sequences, 53% seen once. Remarks on this clonotype: Its cognate antigen is unknown.

The CDR3 covers 11 residues. The V gene's germline CDR1 is SQVTM and CDR2 ANQGSEA. V was clipped by 7 bases and J by 5 bases, with 9 bases between them. The receptor's source is a girl aged 10 to 17 with multiple sclerosis. The V gene is TRBV29-1, the J gene TRBJ2-1; D is unclear. Sequencing was performed on blood. The CDR3, as DNA: TGCAGCGGCACTACCAACAATGAGCAGTTCTTC. It codes for CSGTTNNEQFF.